These 2 T cell receptor beta chains came from one sample sequenced in a study of cytomegalovirus exposure and HLA in healthy donors. The PCR ran on 60 Vbeta and 13 Jbeta primers. Assay: immunoSEQ multiplex PCR; the TCRdb copy retains only in-frame clones and omits some. The sample records fewer than 150,000 clones, approximately 70% being singletons. Sequencing used PBMCs. Every receptor here comes from a human donor in good health.

This chain uses TRBV28 with TRBJ2-3; possible D gene TRBD2, 6 bases. V was shortened by 0 bases and J by 1 base, with 8 bases between the two germline ends. Germline lookup yields CDR1 MDHEN and CDR2 SYDVKM. CDR3 length equals 15 residues. CDR3 in DNA: TGTGCCAGCAGTTTATGGGGGGGTGGCACAGATACGCAGTATTTT. This sequence encodes CASSLWGGGTDTQYF.

With respect to this clone: This CDR3 is also generated by other DNA sequences in the sample. The chain employs TRBV6-5 and TRBJ2-3; unclear D gene. Looked up from germline, CDR1 is MNHEY and CDR2 is SVGAGI. V dropped 0 bases and J dropped 0 bases, with 4 bases sitting between them. The CDR3 extends over 14 amino acids. DNA of the CDR3: TGTGCCAGCAGTTACTCGCGCAGCACAGATACGCAGTATTTT. This sequence encodes CASSYSRSTDTQYF.